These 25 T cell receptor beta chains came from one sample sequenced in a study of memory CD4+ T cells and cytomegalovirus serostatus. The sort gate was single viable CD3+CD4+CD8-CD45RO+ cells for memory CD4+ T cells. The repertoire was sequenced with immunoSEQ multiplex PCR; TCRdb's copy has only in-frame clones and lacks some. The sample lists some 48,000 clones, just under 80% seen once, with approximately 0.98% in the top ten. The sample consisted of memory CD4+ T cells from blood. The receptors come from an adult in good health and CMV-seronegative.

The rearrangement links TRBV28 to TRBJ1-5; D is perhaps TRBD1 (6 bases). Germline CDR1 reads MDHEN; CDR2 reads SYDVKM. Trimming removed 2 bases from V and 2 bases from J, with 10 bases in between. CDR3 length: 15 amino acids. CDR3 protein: CASSLRGARNQPQHF. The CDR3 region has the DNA TGTGCCAGCAGTTTAAGGGGGGCGCGCAATCAGCCCCAGCATTTT. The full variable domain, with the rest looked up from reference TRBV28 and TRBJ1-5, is DVKVTQSSRYLVKRTGEKVFLECVQDMDHENMFWYRQDPGLGLRLIYFSYDVKMKEKGDIPEGYSVSREKKERFSLILESASTNQTSMYLCASSLRGARNQPQHFGDGTRLSIL.

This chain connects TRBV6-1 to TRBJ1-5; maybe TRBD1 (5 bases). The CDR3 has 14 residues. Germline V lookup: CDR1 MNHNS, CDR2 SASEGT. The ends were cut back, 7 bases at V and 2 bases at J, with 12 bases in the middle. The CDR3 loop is CASTIQGGNQPQHF. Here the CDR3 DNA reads TGTGCCAGCACCATTCAGGGAGGCAATCAGCCCCAGCATTTT.

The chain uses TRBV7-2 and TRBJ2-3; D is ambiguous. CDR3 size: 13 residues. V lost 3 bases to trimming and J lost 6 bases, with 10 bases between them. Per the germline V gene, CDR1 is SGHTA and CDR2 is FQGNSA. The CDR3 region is CASSLQLTDTQYF. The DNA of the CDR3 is TGTGCCAGCAGCTTGCAGCTGACGGATACGCAGTATTTT. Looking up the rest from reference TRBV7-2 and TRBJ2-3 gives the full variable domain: GAGVSQSPSNKVTEKGKDVELRCDPISGHTALYWYRQSLGQGLEFLIYFQGNSAPDKSGLPSDRFSAERTGGSVSTLTIQRTQQEDSAVYLCASSLQLTDTQYFGPGTRLTVL.

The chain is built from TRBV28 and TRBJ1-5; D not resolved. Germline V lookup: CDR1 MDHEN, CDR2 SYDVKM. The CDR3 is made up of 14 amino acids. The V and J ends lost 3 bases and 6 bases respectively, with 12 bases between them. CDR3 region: CASSLAFQGQPQHF. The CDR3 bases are TGTGCCAGCAGTTTGGCCTTTCAAGGTCAGCCCCAGCATTTT.

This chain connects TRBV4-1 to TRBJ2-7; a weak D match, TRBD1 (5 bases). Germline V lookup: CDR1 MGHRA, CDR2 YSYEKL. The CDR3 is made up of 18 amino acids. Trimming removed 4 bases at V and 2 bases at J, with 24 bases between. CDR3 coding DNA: TGCGCCAGCAGCCCCGTGAGGACCCAGGGTCGTACCCCCTACGAGCAGTACTTC. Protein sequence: CASSPVRTQGRTPYEQYF.

Written as DNA, the CDR3 is TGTGCCAGCAGCCCTGACAGGGGGCGGGGCACAGATACGCAGTATTTT. Its translation is CASSPDRGRGTDTQYF. The chain recombines TRBV28 with TRBJ2-3, with 10 positions matching TRBD1. The CDR3 length is 16 residues. Trimming at V came to 6 bases and at J to 1 base, leaving 7 bases not matched to a gene. Germline values: CDR1 MDHEN, CDR2 SYDVKM.

The CDR3 reads CASSYTHSNQPQHF. The DNA of the CDR3 is TGTGCCAGCAGTTACACCCATAGCAATCAGCCCCAGCATTTT. V and J are TRBV6-6 and TRBJ1-5; D not certain. This CDR3 is 14 amino acids long. Trimming stripped 2 bases from V and 0 bases from J, with 5 bases between. CDR1 is MNHNY, CDR2 SVGAGI, per germline (reference sequence).

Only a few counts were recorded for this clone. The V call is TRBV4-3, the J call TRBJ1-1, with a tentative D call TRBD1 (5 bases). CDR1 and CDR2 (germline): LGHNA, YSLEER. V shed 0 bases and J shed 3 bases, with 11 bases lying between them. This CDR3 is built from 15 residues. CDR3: CASSQDGGSDTEAFF. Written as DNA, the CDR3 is TGCGCCAGCAGCCAAGATGGGGGGTCGGACACTGAAGCTTTCTTT.

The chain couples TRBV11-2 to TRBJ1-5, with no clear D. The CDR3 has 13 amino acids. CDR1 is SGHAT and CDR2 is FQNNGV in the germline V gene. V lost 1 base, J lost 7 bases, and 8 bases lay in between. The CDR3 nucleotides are TGTGCCAGCAGCTTAGGGCTAGCACAGCCCCAGCATTTT. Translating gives CASSLGLAQPQHF.

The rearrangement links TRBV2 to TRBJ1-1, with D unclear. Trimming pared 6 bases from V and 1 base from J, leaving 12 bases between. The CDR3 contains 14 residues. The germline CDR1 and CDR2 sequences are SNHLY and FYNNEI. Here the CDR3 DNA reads TGTGCCAGCAGGCCGGATAGAGGGAACACTGAAGCTTTCTTT. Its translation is CASRPDRGNTEAFF.

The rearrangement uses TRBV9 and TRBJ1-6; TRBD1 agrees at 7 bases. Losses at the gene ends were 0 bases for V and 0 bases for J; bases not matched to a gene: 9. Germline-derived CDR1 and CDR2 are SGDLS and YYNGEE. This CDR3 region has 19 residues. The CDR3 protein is CASSVDFRGDSSYNSPLHF. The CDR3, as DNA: TGTGCCAGCAGCGTAGATTTCCGTGGGGACAGCTCCTATAATTCACCCCTCCACTTT.

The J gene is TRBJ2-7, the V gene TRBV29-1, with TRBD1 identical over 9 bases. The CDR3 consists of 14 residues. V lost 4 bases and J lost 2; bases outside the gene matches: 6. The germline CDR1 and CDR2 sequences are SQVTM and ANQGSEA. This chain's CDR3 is CSVGWDREPYEQYF. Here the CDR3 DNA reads TGCAGCGTTGGCTGGGACAGGGAGCCCTACGAGCAGTACTTC.

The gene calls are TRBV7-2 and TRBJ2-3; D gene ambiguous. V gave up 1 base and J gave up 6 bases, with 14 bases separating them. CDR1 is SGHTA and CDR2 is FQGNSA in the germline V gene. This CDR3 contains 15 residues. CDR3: CASSLETGFGDTQYF. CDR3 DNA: TGTGCCAGCAGCTTAGAGACTGGGTTCGGGGATACGCAGTATTTT.

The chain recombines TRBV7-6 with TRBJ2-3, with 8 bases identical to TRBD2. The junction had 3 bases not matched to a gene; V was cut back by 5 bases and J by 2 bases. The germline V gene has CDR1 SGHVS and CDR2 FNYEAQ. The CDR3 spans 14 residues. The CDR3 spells CASSRGGLTDTQYF. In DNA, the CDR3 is TGTGCCAGCAGCCGGGGGGGCCTCACAGATACGCAGTATTTT.

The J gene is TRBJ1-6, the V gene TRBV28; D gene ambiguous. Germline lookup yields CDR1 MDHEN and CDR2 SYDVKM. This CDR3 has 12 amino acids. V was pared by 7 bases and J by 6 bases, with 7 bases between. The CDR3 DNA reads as TGTGCCAGCACGGGCCCTAATTCACCCCTCCACTTT. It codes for CASTGPNSPLHF.

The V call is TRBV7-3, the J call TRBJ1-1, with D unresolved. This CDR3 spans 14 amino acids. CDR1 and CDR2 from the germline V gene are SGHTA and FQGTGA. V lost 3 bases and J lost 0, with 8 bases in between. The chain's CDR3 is CASSLSDLNTEAFF. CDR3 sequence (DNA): TGTGCCAGCAGCTTGTCAGACCTGAACACTGAAGCTTTCTTT.

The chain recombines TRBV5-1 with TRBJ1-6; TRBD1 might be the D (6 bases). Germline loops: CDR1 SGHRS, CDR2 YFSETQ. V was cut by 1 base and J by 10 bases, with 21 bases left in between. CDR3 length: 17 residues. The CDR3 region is CASSLYGSSGRGSPLHF. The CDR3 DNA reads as TGCGCCAGCAGCTTGTACGGGTCCTCGGGGAGGGGGTCACCCCTCCACTTT.

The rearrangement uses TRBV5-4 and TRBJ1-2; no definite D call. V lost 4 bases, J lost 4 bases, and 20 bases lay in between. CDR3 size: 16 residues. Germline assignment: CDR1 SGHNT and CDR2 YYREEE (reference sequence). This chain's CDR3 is CASSPRRSRISYGYTF. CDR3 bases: TGTGCCAGCAGCCCCCGACGGAGCCGGATTAGCTATGGCTACACCTTC.

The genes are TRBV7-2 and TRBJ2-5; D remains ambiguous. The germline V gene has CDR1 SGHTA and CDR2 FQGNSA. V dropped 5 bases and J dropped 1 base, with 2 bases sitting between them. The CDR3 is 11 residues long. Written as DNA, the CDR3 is TGTGCCAGCAGCCTCCAAGAGACCCAGTACTTC. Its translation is CASSLQETQYF.

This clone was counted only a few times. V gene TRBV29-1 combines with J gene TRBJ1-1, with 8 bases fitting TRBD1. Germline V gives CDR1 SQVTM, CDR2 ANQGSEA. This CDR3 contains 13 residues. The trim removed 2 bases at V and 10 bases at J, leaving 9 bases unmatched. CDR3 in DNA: TGCAGCGTTGAATTCGGACAGGGAACCGGAGCTTTCTTT. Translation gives CSVEFGQGTGAFF.

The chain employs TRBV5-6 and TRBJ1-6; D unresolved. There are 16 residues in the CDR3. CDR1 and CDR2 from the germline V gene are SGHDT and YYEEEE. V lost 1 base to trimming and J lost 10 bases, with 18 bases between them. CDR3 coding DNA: TGTGCCAGCAGCTTGTGGTTTCGGGGTTCGGGCTCACCCCTCCACTTT. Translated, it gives CASSLWFRGSGSPLHF.

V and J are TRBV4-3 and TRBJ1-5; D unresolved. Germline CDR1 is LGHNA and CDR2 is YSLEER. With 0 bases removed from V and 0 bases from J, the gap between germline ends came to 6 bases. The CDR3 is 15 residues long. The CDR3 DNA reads TGCGCCAGCAGCCAAGAGGCGCATAGCAATCAGCCCCAGCATTTT. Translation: CASSQEAHSNQPQHF.

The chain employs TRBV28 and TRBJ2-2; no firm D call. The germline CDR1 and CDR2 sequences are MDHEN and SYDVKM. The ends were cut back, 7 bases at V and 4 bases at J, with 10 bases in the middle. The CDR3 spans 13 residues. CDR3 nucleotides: TGTGCCAGCACCCTCGAGTCCACCGGGGAGCTGTTTTTT. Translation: CASTLESTGELFF.

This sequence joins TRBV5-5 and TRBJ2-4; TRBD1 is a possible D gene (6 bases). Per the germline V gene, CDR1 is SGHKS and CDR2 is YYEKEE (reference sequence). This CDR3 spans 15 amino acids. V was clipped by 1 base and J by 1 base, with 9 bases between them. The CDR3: CASSLTGLAKNIQYF. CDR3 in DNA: TGTGCCAGCAGCTTGACAGGGCTGGCCAAAAACATTCAGTACTTC.

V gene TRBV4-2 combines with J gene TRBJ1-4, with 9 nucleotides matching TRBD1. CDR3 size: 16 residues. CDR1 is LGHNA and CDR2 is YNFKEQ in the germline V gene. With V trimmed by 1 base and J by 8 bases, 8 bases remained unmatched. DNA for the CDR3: TGTGCCAGCAGCCAAGTCCCCGGGACAGGGCAGGAAAAACTGTTTTTT. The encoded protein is CASSQVPGTGQEKLFF.